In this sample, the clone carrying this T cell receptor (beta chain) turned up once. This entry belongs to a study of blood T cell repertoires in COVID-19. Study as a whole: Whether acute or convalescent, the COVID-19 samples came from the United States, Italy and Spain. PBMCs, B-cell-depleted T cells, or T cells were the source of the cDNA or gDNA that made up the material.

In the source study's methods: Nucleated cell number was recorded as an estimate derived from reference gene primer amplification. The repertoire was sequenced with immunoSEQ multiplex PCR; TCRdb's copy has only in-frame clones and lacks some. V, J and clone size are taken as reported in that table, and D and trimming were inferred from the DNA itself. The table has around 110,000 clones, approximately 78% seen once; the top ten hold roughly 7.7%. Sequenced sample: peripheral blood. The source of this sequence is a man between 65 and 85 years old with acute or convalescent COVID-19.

DNA of the CDR3: TGTGCTAGTGGTGTTTACCCGGGGGGGCACCAGCATTTT. This gives the protein CASGVYPGGHQHF. The chain employs TRBV12-5 and TRBJ1-5, with a tentative D call TRBD1 (6 bases). Looked up from germline, CDR1 is LGHNT and CDR2 is FRNRAP. The germline V and J ends were trimmed by 5 bases and 12 bases, with 17 bases remaining between them. This CDR3 region has 13 residues.